These 4 T cell receptor beta chains were all obtained from the same sample, sequenced in a study of T cells during gluten challenge in celiac disease. Three nested PCRs with multiplexed primers covering all TRA and TRB V genes amplified paired chains. One entry per CDR3 protein results from TCRdb running MiXCR on the single-cell sequencing reads. This sample's table has roughly 89 distinct CDR3 sequences. Lineage-negative, tetramer-binding CD3+ CD4+ cells lacking CD45RA and CD62L but expressing integrin beta7 were gated. This specimen was gluten-specific CD4+ T cells sorted from blood using tetramers, taken at baseline or on day 6, 14 or 28 of gluten challenge (not recorded which). The receptors were sampled from a female donor with celiac disease.

This clonotype was observed a few times. The V and J genes are TRBV5-1 and TRBJ2-3; possibly TRBD1 or TRBD2 for D (5 bases each). Trimming removed 5 bases at V and 0 bases at J, with 19 bases between. Germline values: CDR1 SGHRS, CDR2 YFSETQ. The CDR3 has 17 residues. CDR3 amino acids: CASSLTAGTFSTDTQYF. The CDR3 DNA is TGCGCCAGCAGTCTCACCGCCGGGACCTTCAGCACAGATACGCAGTATTTT.

V is TRBV29-1 and J is TRBJ2-1, with TRBD2 matching 8 bases. CDR1 is SQVTM and CDR2 is ANQGSEA in the germline V gene. With 8 bases clipped from V and 4 bases from J, the junction kept 4 bases outside the gene matches. The CDR3 is 12 residues long. CDR3 protein: CSSGGEYNEQFF. Written as DNA, the CDR3 is TGCAGCTCCGGGGGGGAGTACAATGAGCAGTTCTTC.

The chain couples TRBV7-2 to TRBJ2-2; D gene uncertain. Between the trimmed V and J ends, which lost 4 bases and 5 bases, there was a span of 20 bases. CDR1 and CDR2 from the germline V gene are SGHTA and FQGNSA. The CDR3 spans 17 residues. This chain's CDR3 is CASSSLTLLISTGELFF. CDR3 DNA sequence: TGTGCCAGCAGCTCCCTTACCCTACTGATATCGACCGGGGAGCTGTTTTTT.

The chain joins TRBV19 to TRBJ2-2, with D perhaps TRBD2 (6 bases). The CDR3 consists of 17 residues. Trimming took 3 bases from V and 2 from J, leaving 16 bases between them. Germline CDR1 is LNHDA and CDR2 is SQIVND (reference sequence). The chain's CDR3 is CASSIFALGTNTGELFF. In DNA, the CDR3 is TGTGCCAGTAGTATTTTCGCCCTCGGGACTAACACCGGGGAGCTGTTTTTT.